This TCR beta chain was obtained from a study of blood T cell repertoires in COVID-19. Study details: From T cells, B-cell-depleted T cells, or PBMCs came the material, which was cDNA or gDNA.

TCRdb's copy holds only in-frame clones and misses some; the assay was immunoSEQ multiplex PCR. The sample has about 140,000 clones; roughly 84% are singletons. Seattle researchers signed up patients amid active infection and tracked them longitudinally. V lost 6 bases to trimming and J lost 4 bases; unmatched junction nucleotides: 8. From germline, CDR1 is MDHEN and CDR2 SYDVKM. The CDR3 contains 14 residues. The sample consisted of peripheral blood. The origin of this receptor is a man in his thirties or forties with COVID-19, enrolled during active disease. The chain uses TRBV28 and TRBJ2-7; 8 nucleotides align to TRBD1. The chain's CDR3 is CASSFAGGRYEQYF. The DNA of the CDR3 is TGTGCCAGCAGCTTCGCAGGGGGCAGGTACGAGCAGTACTTC.